One and the same sample provided the 10 T cell receptor beta chains below, sequenced in a study of blood T cell repertoires in COVID-19. Data came from immunoSEQ multiplex PCR; TCRdb stores just in-frame clones and leaves some out. In the table there are roughly 380,000 clones, around nine tenths of which are singletons. The source material was peripheral blood. These receptors were taken from a woman aged 40 to 49 with COVID-19, enrolled during active disease.

The genes are TRBV28 and TRBJ1-2; D not resolved. This CDR3 is built from 15 residues. The germline V gene has CDR1 MDHEN and CDR2 SYDVKM. Trimming cost V 1 base and J 8 bases, with 17 bases left between them. The CDR3 DNA is TGTGCCAGCAGTTTATTGGAGGGAAGTCCGGGCGGCTACACCTTC. Translating gives CASSLLEGSPGGYTF.

This chain uses TRBV18 with TRBJ2-7; the D gene is possibly TRBD2 (5 bases). The germline V gene has CDR1 KGHSH and CDR2 LQKENI. The V end lost 4 bases, the J end lost 1 base, and 14 bases lay between the germline ends. This CDR3 has 15 amino acids. The CDR3 here is CASSLPGSLSYEQYF. The CDR3, as DNA: TGTGCCAGCTCACTTCCGGGAAGCCTATCCTACGAGCAGTACTTC.

The chain is built from TRBV11-1 and TRBJ1-1; 9 bases map to TRBD1. CDR1 and CDR2 from the germline V gene are SGHAT and FQDESV (reference sequence). V lost 2 bases, J lost 4 bases, and 8 bases stayed unmatched. The CDR3 loop spans 16 amino acids. CDR3 residues: CASSLTGGVLSTEAFF. The CDR3 nucleotides are TGTGCCAGCAGCTTAACAGGGGGCGTTTTGAGCACTGAAGCTTTCTTT.

This chain uses TRBV6-4 with TRBJ1-2, with 7 bases aligning to TRBD1. Germline trimming cut 3 bases from V and 7 bases from J; bases unmatched to any gene: 5. CDR1 and CDR2 (germline): MRHNA, SNTAGT. The CDR3 length is 13 residues. Here the CDR3 DNA reads TGTGCCAGCAGTGAAAGACAGGGCGCTGGCTACACCTTC. Translation: CASSERQGAGYTF.

This rearrangement joins TRBV28 to TRBJ1-2; D unresolved. V lost 2 bases and J lost 8, with 12 bases in between. Germline-derived CDR1 and CDR2 are MDHEN and SYDVKM. This CDR3 is 13 amino acids long. For the CDR3, the DNA is TGTGCCAGCAGTTTAAAAAGCACCCTGGGCTACACCTTC. Translation gives CASSLKSTLGYTF.

This clone was detected only a few times. The chain links TRBV4-3 to TRBJ2-1, with TRBD2 identical over 7 bases. Unmatched junction bases numbered 10, after V lost 2 bases and J lost 6 bases. The CDR3 loop spans 16 amino acids. CDR1 and CDR2 (germline): LGHNA, YSLEER. This chain's CDR3 is CASSQYLPGRGNEQFF. For the CDR3, the DNA is TGCGCCAGCAGCCAATATCTCCCAGGGAGGGGCAATGAGCAGTTCTTC.

V usage is TRBV4-3 and J usage is TRBJ1-6; weak D call: TRBD1 (5 bases). The CDR3 is 21 residues long. Trimming pared 0 bases from V and 0 bases from J, leaving 21 bases between. Germline V gene lookup returns CDR1 LGHNA and CDR2 YSLEER. CDR3 bases: TGCGCCAGCAGCCAAGATCTATATGAGGGGAGGCTTAGCTCCTATAATTCACCCCTCCACTTT. It yields the protein CASSQDLYEGRLSSYNSPLHF.

With respect to this clone: Other DNA sequences of this sample code for an identical CDR3. This chain links TRBV5-1 with TRBJ2-5; 11 bases are shared with TRBD2. CDR3 length equals 16 residues. Looked up from germline, CDR1 is SGHRS and CDR2 is YFSETQ. V lost 1 base, J lost 2 bases, and 4 bases stayed unmatched. CDR3 protein: CASSLFLAGGQETQYF. The CDR3 DNA follows: TGCGCCAGCAGCTTGTTCCTAGCGGGGGGACAAGAGACCCAGTACTTC. The full variable domain, its missing parts supplied by reference TRBV5-1 and TRBJ2-5, is KAGVTQTPRYLIKTRGQQVTLSCSPISGHRSVSWYQQTPGQGLQFLFEYFSETQRNKGNFPGRFSGRQFSNSRSEMNVSTLELGDSALYLCASSLFLAGGQETQYFGPGTRLLVL.

The sample holds many counts of this clone. V usage is TRBV2 and J usage is TRBJ2-7; D is ambiguous. Germline assignment: CDR1 SNHLY and CDR2 FYNNEI. This CDR3 contains 12 residues. V lost 6 bases and J 0 bases, leaving 6 bases between the germline ends. In DNA, the CDR3 is TGTGCCAGCAGGGCAAGCTCCTACGAGCAGTACTTC. Translation: CASRASSYEQYF.

The chain is built from TRBV11-1 and TRBJ2-7; D is undetermined. Trimming stripped 5 bases from V and 2 bases from J, with 16 bases between. The CDR3 length is 15 residues. Per germline, CDR1 SGHAT and CDR2 FQDESV (reference sequence). The CDR3 DNA sequence: TGTGCCAGCAGCCCCCTCCGAGTGGAGCCCTACGAGCAGTACTTC. It encodes CASSPLRVEPYEQYF.